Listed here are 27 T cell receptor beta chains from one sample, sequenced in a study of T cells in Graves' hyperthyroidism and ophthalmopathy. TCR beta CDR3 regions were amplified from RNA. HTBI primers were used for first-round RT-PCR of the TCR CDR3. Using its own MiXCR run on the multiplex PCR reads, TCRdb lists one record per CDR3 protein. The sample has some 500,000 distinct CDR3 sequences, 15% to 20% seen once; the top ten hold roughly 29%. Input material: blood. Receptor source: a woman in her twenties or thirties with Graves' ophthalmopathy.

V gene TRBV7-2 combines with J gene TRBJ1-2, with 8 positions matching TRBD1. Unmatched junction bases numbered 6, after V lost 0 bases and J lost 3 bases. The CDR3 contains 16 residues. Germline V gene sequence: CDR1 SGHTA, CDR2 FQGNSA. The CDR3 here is CASSLAPAGGDYGYTF. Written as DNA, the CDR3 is TGTGCCAGCAGCTTAGCCCCGGCAGGGGGCGACTATGGCTACACCTTC.

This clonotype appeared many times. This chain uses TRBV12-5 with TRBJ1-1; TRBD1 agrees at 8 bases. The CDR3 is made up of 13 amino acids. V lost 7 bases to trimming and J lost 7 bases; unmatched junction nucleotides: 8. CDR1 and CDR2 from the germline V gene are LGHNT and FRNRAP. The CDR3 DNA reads TGTGCTAGTGCCTATAGGACAGGGAATGAAGCTTTCTTT. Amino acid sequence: CASAYRTGNEAFF.

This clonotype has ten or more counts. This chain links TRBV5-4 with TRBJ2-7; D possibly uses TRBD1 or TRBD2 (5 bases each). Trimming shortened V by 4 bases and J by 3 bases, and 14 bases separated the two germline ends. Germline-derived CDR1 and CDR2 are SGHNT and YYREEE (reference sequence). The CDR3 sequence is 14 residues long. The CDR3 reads CASSGGGGFYEQYF. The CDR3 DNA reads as TGTGCCAGCAGCGGGGGTGGAGGCTTCTACGAGCAGTACTTC. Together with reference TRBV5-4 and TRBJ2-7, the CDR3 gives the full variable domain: ETGVTQSPTHLIKTRGQQVTLRCSSQSGHNTVSWYQQALGQGPQFIFQYYREEENGRGNFPPRFSGLQFPNYSSELNVNALELDDSALYLCASSGGGGFYEQYFGPGTRLTVT.

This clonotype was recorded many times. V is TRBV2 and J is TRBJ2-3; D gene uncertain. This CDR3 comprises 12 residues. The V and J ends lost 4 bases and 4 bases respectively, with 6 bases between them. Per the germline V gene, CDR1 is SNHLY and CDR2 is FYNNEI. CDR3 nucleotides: TGTGCCAGCAGTGGGCTCCCAGATACGCAGTATTTT. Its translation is CASSGLPDTQYF.

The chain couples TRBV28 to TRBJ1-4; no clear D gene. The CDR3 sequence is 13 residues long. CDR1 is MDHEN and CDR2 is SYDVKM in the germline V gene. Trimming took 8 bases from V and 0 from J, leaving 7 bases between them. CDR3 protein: CASFPTTNEKLFF. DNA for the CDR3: TGTGCCAGCTTCCCCACAACTAATGAAAAACTGTTTTTT.

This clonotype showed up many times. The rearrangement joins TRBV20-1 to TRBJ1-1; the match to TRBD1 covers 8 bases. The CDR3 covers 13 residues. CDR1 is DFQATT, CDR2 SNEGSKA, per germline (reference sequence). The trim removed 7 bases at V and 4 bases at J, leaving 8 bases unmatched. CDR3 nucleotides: TGCAGTGGCCTGACAGGGGTGGTCACTGAAGCTTTCTTT. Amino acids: CSGLTGVVTEAFF.

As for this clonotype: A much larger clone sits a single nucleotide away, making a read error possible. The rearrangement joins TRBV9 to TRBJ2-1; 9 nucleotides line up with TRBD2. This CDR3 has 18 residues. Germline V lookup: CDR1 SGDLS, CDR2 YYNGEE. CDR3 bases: TGTGCCAGCAGCGATAGCGGGAGCACCAGGGTCCAAATGCATGAGCAGTCCTTC. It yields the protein CASSDSGSTRVQMHEQSF.

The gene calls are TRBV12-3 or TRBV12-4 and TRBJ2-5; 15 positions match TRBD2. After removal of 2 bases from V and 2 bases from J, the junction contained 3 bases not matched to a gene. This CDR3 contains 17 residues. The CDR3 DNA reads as TGTGCCAGCAGTTTAACCGGACTAGCGGGAGGGCAAGAGACCCAGTACTTC. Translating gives CASSLTGLAGGQETQYF.

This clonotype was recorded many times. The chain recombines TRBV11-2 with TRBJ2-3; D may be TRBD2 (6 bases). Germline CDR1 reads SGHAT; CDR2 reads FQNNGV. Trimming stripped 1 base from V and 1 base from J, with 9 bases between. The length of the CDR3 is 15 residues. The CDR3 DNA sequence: TGTGCCAGCAGCTTAGTCGGGGAGGGCACAGATACGCAGTATTTT. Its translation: CASSLVGEGTDTQYF. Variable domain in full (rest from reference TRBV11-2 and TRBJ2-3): EAGVAQSPRYKIIEKRQSVAFWCNPISGHATLYWYQQILGQGPKLLIQFQNNGVVDDSQLPKDRFSAERLKGVDSTLKIQPAKLEDSAVYLCASSLVGEGTDTQYFGPGTRLTVL.

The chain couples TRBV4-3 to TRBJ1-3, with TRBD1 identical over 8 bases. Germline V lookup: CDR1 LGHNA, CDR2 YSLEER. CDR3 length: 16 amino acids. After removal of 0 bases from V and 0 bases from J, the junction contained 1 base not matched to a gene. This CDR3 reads CASSQDRGLSGNTIYF. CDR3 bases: TGCGCCAGCAGCCAAGACAGGGGGCTCTCTGGAAACACCATATATTTT.

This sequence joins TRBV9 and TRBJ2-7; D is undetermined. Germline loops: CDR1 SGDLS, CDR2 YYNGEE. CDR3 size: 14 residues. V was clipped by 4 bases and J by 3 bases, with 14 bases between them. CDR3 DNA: TGTGCCAGCAGCCGTCGGTCTGGGGACTACGAGCAGTACTTC. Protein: CASSRRSGDYEQYF.

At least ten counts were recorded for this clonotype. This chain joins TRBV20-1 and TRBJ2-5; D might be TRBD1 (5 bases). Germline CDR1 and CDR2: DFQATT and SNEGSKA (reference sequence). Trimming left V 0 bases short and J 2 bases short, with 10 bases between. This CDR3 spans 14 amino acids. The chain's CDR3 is CSARDGAGQETQYF. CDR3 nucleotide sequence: TGCAGTGCTAGAGATGGGGCAGGTCAAGAGACCCAGTACTTC.

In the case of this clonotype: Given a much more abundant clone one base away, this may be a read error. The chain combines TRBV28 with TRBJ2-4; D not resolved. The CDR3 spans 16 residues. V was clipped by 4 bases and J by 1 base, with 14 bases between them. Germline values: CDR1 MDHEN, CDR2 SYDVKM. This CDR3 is CASSSRRMPAKNIQYF. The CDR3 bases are TGTGCCAGCAGTTCACGAAGAATGCCTGCCAAAAACATTCAGTACTTC.

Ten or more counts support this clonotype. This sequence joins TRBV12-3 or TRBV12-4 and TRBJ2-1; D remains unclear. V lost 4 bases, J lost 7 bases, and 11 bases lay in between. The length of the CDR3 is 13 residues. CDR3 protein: CASSSNSRNEQFF. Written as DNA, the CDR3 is TGTGCCAGCAGTTCCAACTCCAGGAATGAGCAGTTCTTC.

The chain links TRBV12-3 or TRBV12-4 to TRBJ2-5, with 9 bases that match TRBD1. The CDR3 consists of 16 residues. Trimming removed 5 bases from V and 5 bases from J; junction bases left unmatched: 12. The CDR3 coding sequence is TGTGCCAGCAGTGTCAAAGACAGGGGGGCTCGGGAGACCCAGTACTTC. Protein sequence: CASSVKDRGARETQYF.

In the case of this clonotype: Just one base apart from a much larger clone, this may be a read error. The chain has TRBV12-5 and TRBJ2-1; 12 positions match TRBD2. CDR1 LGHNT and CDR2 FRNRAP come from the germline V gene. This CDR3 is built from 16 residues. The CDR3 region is CASGLVTSGRYNEQSF. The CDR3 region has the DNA TGTGCTAGTGGTTTGGTGACTAGCGGGAGATATAATGAGCAGTCCTTC.

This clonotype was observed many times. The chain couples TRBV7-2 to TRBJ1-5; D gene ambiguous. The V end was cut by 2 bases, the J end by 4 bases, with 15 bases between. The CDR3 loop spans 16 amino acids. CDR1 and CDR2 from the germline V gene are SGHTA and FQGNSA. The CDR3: CASSLWGTSGNQPQHF. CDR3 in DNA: TGTGCCAGCAGCTTATGGGGTACATCGGGGAATCAGCCCCAGCATTTT.

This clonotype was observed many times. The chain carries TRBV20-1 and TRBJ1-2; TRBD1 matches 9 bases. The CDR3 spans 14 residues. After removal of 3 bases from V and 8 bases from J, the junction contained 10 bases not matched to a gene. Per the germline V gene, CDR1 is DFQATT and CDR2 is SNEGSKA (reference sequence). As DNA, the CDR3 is TGCAGTGCTAGGAGACCGGGACAGGGAGGCGGCTACACCTTC. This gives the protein CSARRPGQGGGYTF.

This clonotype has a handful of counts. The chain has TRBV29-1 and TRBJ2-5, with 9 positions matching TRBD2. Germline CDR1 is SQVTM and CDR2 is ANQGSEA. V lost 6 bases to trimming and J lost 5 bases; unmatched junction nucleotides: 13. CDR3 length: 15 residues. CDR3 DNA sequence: TGCAGCGTGCCCCCTCTTGCGGGAGGGGGGGAGACCCAGTACTTC. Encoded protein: CSVPPLAGGGETQYF.

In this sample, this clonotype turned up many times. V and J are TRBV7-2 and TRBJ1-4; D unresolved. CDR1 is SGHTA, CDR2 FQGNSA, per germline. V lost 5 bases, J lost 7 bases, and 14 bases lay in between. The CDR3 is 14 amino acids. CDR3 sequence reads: CASSPRTGPEKLFF. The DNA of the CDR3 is TGTGCCAGCAGCCCCCGGACTGGTCCTGAAAAACTGTTTTTT.

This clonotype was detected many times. As DNA, the CDR3 is TGCAGCGTTCGGAACCGGGACGGCTCCTACGAGCAGTACTTC. Translation: CSVRNRDGSYEQYF. This rearrangement joins TRBV29-1 to TRBJ2-7; D might be TRBD1 or TRBD2, each matching 5 bases. Germline lookup yields CDR1 SQVTM and CDR2 ANQGSEA. The CDR3 length is 14 residues. V gave up 5 bases and J gave up 0 bases, with 14 bases separating them.

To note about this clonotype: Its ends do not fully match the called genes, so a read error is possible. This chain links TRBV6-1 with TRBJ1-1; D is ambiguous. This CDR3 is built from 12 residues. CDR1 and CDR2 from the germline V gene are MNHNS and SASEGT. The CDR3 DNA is TGTGCCAGCAACCCACCGGGTGCTGAAGCTTCCTTT. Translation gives CASNPPGAEASF.

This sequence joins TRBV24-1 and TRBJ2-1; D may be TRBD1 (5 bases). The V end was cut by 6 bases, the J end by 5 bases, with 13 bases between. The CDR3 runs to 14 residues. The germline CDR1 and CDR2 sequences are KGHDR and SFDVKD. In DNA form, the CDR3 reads TGTGCCACCAGTAGACCACAGGCCCACAATGAGCAGTTCTTC. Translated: CATSRPQAHNEQFF.

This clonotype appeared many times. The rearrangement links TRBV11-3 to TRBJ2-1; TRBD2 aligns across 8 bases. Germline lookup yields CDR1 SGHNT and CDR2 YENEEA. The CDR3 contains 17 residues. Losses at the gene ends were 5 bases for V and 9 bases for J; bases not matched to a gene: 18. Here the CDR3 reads CASSPKPPAGRAGEQFF. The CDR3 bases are TGTGCCAGCAGCCCCAAACCCCCTGCCGGGAGGGCGGGTGAGCAGTTCTTC.

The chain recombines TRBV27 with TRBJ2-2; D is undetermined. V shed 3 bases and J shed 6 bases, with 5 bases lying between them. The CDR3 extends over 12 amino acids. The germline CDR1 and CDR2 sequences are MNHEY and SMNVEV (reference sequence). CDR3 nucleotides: TGTGCCAGCAGTTTCAGTCCCGGGGAGCTGTTTTTT. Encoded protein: CASSFSPGELFF.

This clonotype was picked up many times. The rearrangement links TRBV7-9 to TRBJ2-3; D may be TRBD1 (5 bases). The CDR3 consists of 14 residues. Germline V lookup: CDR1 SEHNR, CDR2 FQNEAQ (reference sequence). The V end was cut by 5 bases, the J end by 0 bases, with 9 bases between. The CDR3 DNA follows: TGTGCCAGCAGCCGACAGTCTAGCACAGATACGCAGTATTTT. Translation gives CASSRQSSTDTQYF. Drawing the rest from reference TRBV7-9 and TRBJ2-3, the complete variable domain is DTGVSQNPRHKITKRGQNVTFRCDPISEHNRLYWYRQTLGQGPEFLTYFQNEAQLEKSRLLSDRFSAERPKGSFSTLEIQRTEQGDSAMYLCASSRQSSTDTQYFGPGTRLTVL.

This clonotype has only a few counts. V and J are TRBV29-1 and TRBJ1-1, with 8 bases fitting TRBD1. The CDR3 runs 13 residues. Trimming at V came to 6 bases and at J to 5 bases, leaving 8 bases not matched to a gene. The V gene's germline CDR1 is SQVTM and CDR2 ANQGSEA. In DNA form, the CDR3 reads TGCAGCGTCCGACAGGGGACAGGTACTGAAGCTTTCTTT. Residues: CSVRQGTGTEAFF.